A single sample is the source of the 28 T cell receptor beta chains below, sequenced in a study of blood T cell repertoires in COVID-19. Sequencing used immunoSEQ multiplex PCR; TCRdb keeps in-frame clones, though not all of them. The table includes about 110,000 clones, approximately 70% detected once. The material sequenced was peripheral blood. Receptors originate from a woman aged 40-49 years with acute or convalescent COVID-19.

The V gene is TRBV6-5, the J gene TRBJ2-7; a possible D gene is TRBD1 (6 bases). The ends were cut back, 5 bases at V and 3 bases at J, with 17 bases in the middle. The CDR3 extends over 15 amino acids. Germline V CDR1 and CDR2: MNHEY, SVGAGI. The CDR3 region is CASSTTSRGSYEQYF. The CDR3 DNA follows: TGTGCCAGCAGTACAACGTCCAGGGGTAGCTACGAGCAGTACTTC.

This clone was seen more than once but under ten times. V gene TRBV7-9 combines with J gene TRBJ1-5; D is perhaps TRBD1 (6 bases). Trimming took 1 base from V and 4 from J, leaving 8 bases between them. The germline V gene has CDR1 SEHNR and CDR2 FQNEAQ (reference sequence). The CDR3 spans 14 residues. CDR3 amino acids: CASSLGTDNQPQHF. CDR3 bases: TGTGCCAGCAGCTTAGGGACAGATAATCAGCCCCAGCATTTT.

The genes are TRBV28 and TRBJ2-1; TRBD2 matches at 9 bases. From germline, CDR1 is MDHEN and CDR2 SYDVKM. CDR3 size: 16 residues. Losses at the gene ends were 5 bases for V and 0 bases for J; bases not matched to a gene: 5. The CDR3 sequence is CASSRSGGRSYNEQFF. The CDR3 coding sequence is TGTGCCAGCAGTCGTAGCGGGGGTCGCTCCTACAATGAGCAGTTCTTC.

The rearrangement joins TRBV27 to TRBJ2-3, with 8 positions matching TRBD2. Germline-derived CDR1 and CDR2 are MNHEY and SMNVEV (reference sequence). This CDR3 is built from 16 residues. V was pared by 1 base and J by 4 bases, with 7 bases of the junction left unmatched. The DNA for the CDR3 is TGTGCCAGCAGTTTATACGGGGGGGAGTTGGCAGATACGCAGTATTTT. Translated, it gives CASSLYGGELADTQYF.

The chain carries TRBV3-1 (or the pseudogene TRBV3-2) and TRBJ1-1; D remains ambiguous. Trimming shortened V by 3 bases and J by 8 bases, and 13 bases separated the two germline ends. Germline CDR1 and CDR2: LGHDT and YNNKEL (reference sequence). This CDR3 spans 13 amino acids. For the CDR3, the DNA is TGTGCCAGCAGCCAGGGCTCGGCAGCCGAAGCTTTCTTT. This sequence encodes CASSQGSAAEAFF.

The chain is built from TRBV5-6 and TRBJ2-5; no definite D call. This CDR3 region has 14 residues. Trimming left V 0 bases short and J 2 bases short, with 8 bases between. CDR1 and CDR2 from the germline V gene are SGHDT and YYEEEE. The DNA for the CDR3 is TGTGCCAGCAGCTTGGACAGAGAACAAGAGACCCAGTACTTC. This encodes CASSLDREQETQYF.

V gene TRBV7-3 combines with J gene TRBJ2-2, with 12 bases identical to TRBD2. V lost 5 bases, J lost 3 bases, and 10 bases stayed unmatched. The germline gives CDR1 SGHTA, CDR2 FQGTGA. The CDR3 spans 18 residues. In DNA, the CDR3 is TGTGCCAGCAGCCGTGAACCTAGCGGGGGGGCTTACACCGGGGAGCTGTTTTTT. Translated, it gives CASSREPSGGAYTGELFF.

The chain joins TRBV7-9 to TRBJ1-2; TRBD1 agrees at 12 bases. V shed 7 bases, J shed 6 bases, and the junction held 9 bases outside the gene matches. This CDR3 comprises 15 residues. Germline V gene data show CDR1 as SEHNR and CDR2 as FQNEAQ (reference sequence). The CDR3 nucleotides are TGTGCCAGCACCGGGGGGACAGGGGGCTGGAATGGCTACACCTTC. Protein product: CASTGGTGGWNGYTF.

V is TRBV29-1 and J is TRBJ2-7; 12 bases map to TRBD1. This CDR3 has 15 residues. Germline V gene sequence: CDR1 SQVTM, CDR2 ANQGSEA. V gave up 5 bases and J gave up 4 bases; unmatched junction bases: 9. CDR3 residues: CSVNSPGQGAYEQYF. For the CDR3, the DNA is TGCAGCGTTAACTCGCCGGGACAGGGGGCTTACGAGCAGTACTTC.

This chain joins TRBV7-2 and TRBJ2-1; 11 positions match TRBD1. The CDR3 has 15 residues. The V segment lost 5 bases and the J segment 2 bases; nucleotides outside the gene matches: 2. Looked up from germline, CDR1 is SGHTA and CDR2 is FQGNSA. CDR3 DNA: TGTGCCAGCAGCGGACAGGGGGCCACCTACAATGAGCAGTTCTTC. Its protein is CASSGQGATYNEQFF.

This clone occurred many times. The genes are TRBV2 and TRBJ2-7; tentative D call: TRBD2 (5 bases). V lost 6 bases to trimming and J lost 4 bases, with 16 bases between them. CDR1 is SNHLY, CDR2 FYNNEI, per germline. The CDR3 is 14 residues long. This CDR3 is CASRNGELHYEQYF. CDR3 in DNA: TGTGCCAGCAGGAACGGGGAATTACATTACGAGCAGTACTTC.

This sequence joins TRBV7-2 and TRBJ2-7, with TRBD2 as a possible D gene (6 bases). Trimming shortened V by 2 bases and J by 7 bases, and 12 bases separated the two germline ends. CDR3 length: 13 residues. Germline CDR1 SGHTA, CDR2 FQGNSA. CDR3 sequence (DNA): TGTGCCAGCAGCTTATTGCGGGGTCAGGAGCAGTACTTC. Translation: CASSLLRGQEQYF.

The chain couples TRBV28 to TRBJ1-2, with D hard to call. Germline V gene data show CDR1 as MDHEN and CDR2 as SYDVKM. The CDR3 length is 15 residues. The V and J ends lost 5 bases and 2 bases respectively, with 15 bases between them. The CDR3 bases are TGTGCCAGCAGTCAAATCTCGGTAGCCAACTATGGCTACACCTTC. It translates to CASSQISVANYGYTF.

This clone has a handful of counts. The chain employs TRBV29-1 and TRBJ1-2, with D tentatively TRBD1 (6 bases). V lost 5 bases and J 7 bases, leaving 14 bases between the germline ends. The germline CDR1 and CDR2 sequences are SQVTM and ANQGSEA. The CDR3 is 12 amino acids. For the CDR3, the DNA is TGCAGCGTTCCGGCAGGGGCGGGTGGCTACACCTTC. As protein: CSVPAGAGGYTF.

This CDR3 is CASSTIGTSYEQYF. CDR3 sequence (DNA): TGTGCCAGCAGCACCATCGGGACTAGCTACGAGCAGTACTTC. The gene calls are TRBV5-5 and TRBJ2-7, with 8 bases aligning to TRBD2. CDR1 and CDR2 (germline): SGHKS, YYEKEE (reference sequence). This CDR3 has 14 amino acids. Trimming at V came to 4 bases and at J to 3 bases, leaving 6 bases not matched to a gene.

The V call is TRBV7-9, the J call TRBJ1-4, with 10 bases aligning to TRBD1. The CDR3 totals 17 residues. Germline assignment: CDR1 SEHNR and CDR2 FQNEAQ (reference sequence). V lost 1 base and J lost 5; bases outside the gene matches: 7. The CDR3 region is CASSLDVSGQGNEKLFF. Written as DNA, the CDR3 is TGTGCCAGCAGCTTAGACGTGTCGGGACAGGGGAATGAAAAACTGTTTTTT.

This clone was counted between two and nine times. The CDR3 DNA follows: TGCAGCGCCAAGGGACAGAAGAACACTGAAGCTTTCTTT. This translates into CSAKGQKNTEAFF. This chain connects TRBV29-1 to TRBJ1-1, with 7 bases matching TRBD1. V dropped 7 bases and J dropped 1; count of bases not matched to a gene: 6. Germline V gene data show CDR1 as SQVTM and CDR2 as ANQGSEA. The CDR3 has 13 residues.

This sequence joins TRBV6-4 and TRBJ2-6, with D possibly TRBD1 on 5 matching bases. Germline CDR1 is MRHNA and CDR2 is SNTAGT. The V and J ends lost 2 bases and 0 bases respectively, with 5 bases between them. The CDR3 has 15 amino acids. In DNA, the CDR3 is TGTGCCAGCAGTGACGGACACTCTGGGGCCAACGTCCTGACTTTC. The encoded protein is CASSDGHSGANVLTF.

The chain combines TRBV15 with TRBJ1-5, with D tentatively TRBD1 (6 bases). V lost 5 bases to trimming and J lost 2 bases, with 16 bases between them. Germline CDR1 reads LNHNV; CDR2 reads YYDKDF (reference sequence). The CDR3 runs to 16 residues. The CDR3 sequence: CATSGIQGGGNQPQHF. The CDR3 nucleotides read TGTGCCACCAGCGGCATACAGGGAGGGGGCAATCAGCCCCAGCATTTT.

The rearrangement uses TRBV15 and TRBJ2-5; TRBD1 aligns across 9 bases. CDR1 and CDR2 (germline): LNHNV, YYDKDF (reference sequence). V shed 3 bases and J 1 base; nucleotides not matched to a gene: 3. There are 15 residues in the CDR3. CDR3 sequence: CATSSLTGGQETQYF. The CDR3 coding sequence is TGTGCCACCAGCAGCCTGACAGGGGGCCAAGAGACCCAGTACTTC.

This sequence joins TRBV29-1 and TRBJ1-2; weak D call: TRBD1 (6 bases). The V end was cut by 7 bases, the J end by 4 bases, with 16 bases between. The CDR3 has 13 residues. In germline, CDR1 is SQVTM, CDR2 ANQGSEA. The CDR3 DNA is TGCAGCGCCACTTCCGGGACACTCTATGGCTACACCTTC. Translating gives CSATSGTLYGYTF.

This CDR3 reads CASSRSNSRRGKNIQYF. The CDR3 bases are TGTGCCAGCAGCCGATCTAATTCCCGACGGGGCAAAAACATTCAGTACTTC. V usage is TRBV3-1 (or the pseudogene TRBV3-2) and J usage is TRBJ2-4, with D possibly being TRBD2 (5 bases). Germline-derived CDR1 and CDR2 are LGHDT and YNNKEL (reference sequence). The V gene lost 4 bases and the J gene lost 3 bases, with 19 bases spanning the gap. The CDR3 covers 17 residues.

The chain employs TRBV6-6 and TRBJ1-1; 9 bases are a match to TRBD1. Germline V gene sequence: CDR1 MNHNY, CDR2 SVGAGI (reference sequence). The CDR3 has 15 residues. The V segment lost 6 bases and the J segment 1 base; nucleotides outside the gene matches: 6. The chain's CDR3 is CASRHDRGKNTEAFF. Written as DNA, the CDR3 is TGTGCCAGCAGACACGACAGGGGGAAGAACACTGAAGCTTTCTTT.

V and J are TRBV12-3 or TRBV12-4 and TRBJ2-1; no clear D gene. V lost 3 bases and J lost 8, with 11 bases in between. There are 13 residues in the CDR3. CDR3 in amino acids: CASSFPNDYEQFF. The CDR3 nucleotides are TGTGCCAGCAGTTTCCCCAACGACTATGAGCAGTTCTTC.

V is TRBV5-1 and J is TRBJ1-2, with D hard to call. V lost 3 bases, J lost 7 bases, and 10 bases lay in between. This CDR3 spans 12 amino acids. Germline V lookup: CDR1 SGHRS, CDR2 YFSETQ. In DNA form, the CDR3 reads TGCGCCAGCAGCTGGCAGGAGGGTGGCTACACCTTC. This sequence encodes CASSWQEGGYTF.

The chain employs TRBV5-1 and TRBJ1-2; D might be TRBD1 (5 bases). The V gene lost 5 bases and the J gene lost 6 bases, with 14 bases spanning the gap. The CDR3 loop spans 13 amino acids. Germline assignment: CDR1 SGHRS and CDR2 YFSETQ. The CDR3 region is CASRQALVHGYTF. The CDR3 DNA is TGCGCCAGCAGACAGGCTTTGGTGCATGGCTACACCTTC.

The chain uses TRBV18 and TRBJ2-3, with a possible D match to TRBD1 (6 bases). The CDR3 runs to 15 residues. CDR1 and CDR2 (germline): KGHSH, LQKENI. The V gene lost 2 bases and the J gene lost 5 bases, with 14 bases spanning the gap. The DNA of the CDR3 is TGTGCCAGCTCACCAAGTCTGCAGGGGCTAGATACGCAGTATTTT. Protein: CASSPSLQGLDTQYF.

CDR3 region: CASSPSGGDSYEQYF. The DNA for the CDR3 is TGTGCCAGCAGCCCTAGCGGGGGGGACTCCTACGAGCAGTACTTC. The chain has TRBV28 and TRBJ2-7, with 12 bases that match TRBD2. V was pared by 6 bases and J by 0 bases, with 3 bases of the junction left unmatched. Germline V gene lookup returns CDR1 MDHEN and CDR2 SYDVKM. There are 15 residues in the CDR3.